This TCR beta chain was recorded in a study of Graves' ophthalmopathy and Graves' hyperthyroidism. RNA served as the template for amplifying TCR beta CDR3 regions. Investigators did first-round RT-PCR with HTBI primers, then second-round multiplex PCR. TCRdb used MiXCR to reprocess the multiplex PCR reads, holding one entry per CDR3 protein. The sample holds about 1.1 million distinct CDR3 sequences, 35% to 45% seen once. CDR1 LNHDA and CDR2 SQIVND come from the germline V gene (reference sequence). V was clipped by 4 bases and J by 4 bases, with 23 bases between them. This CDR3 spans 18 amino acids. The sequence derives from an adult man with Graves' hyperthyroidism. The chain uses TRBV19 and TRBJ1-5; perhaps TRBD1 as D (6 bases). The source material was peripheral blood or thyroid tissue (not recorded which). DNA for the CDR3: TGTGCCAGTAGTACTAACAGGGACCGTTCACCGGGGAATCAGCCCCAGCATTTT. Translation gives CASSTNRDRSPGNQPQHF.